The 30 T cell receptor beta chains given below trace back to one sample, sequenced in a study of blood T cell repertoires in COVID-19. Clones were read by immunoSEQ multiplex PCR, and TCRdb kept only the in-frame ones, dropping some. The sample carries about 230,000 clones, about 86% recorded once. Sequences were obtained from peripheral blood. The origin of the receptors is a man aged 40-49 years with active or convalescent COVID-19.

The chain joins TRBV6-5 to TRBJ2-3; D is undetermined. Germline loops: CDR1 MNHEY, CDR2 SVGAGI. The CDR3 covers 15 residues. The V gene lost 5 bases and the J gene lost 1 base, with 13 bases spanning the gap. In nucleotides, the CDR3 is TGTGCCAGCAGTCTAGGAACTGTTCGCACAGATACGCAGTATTTT. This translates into CASSLGTVRTDTQYF.

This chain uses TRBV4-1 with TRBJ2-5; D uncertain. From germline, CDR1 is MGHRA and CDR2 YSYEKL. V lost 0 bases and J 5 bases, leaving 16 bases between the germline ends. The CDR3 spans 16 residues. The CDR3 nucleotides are TGCGCCAGCAGCCAAGATGCACGAAGGAGTTGGGAGACCCAGTACTTC. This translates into CASSQDARRSWETQYF.

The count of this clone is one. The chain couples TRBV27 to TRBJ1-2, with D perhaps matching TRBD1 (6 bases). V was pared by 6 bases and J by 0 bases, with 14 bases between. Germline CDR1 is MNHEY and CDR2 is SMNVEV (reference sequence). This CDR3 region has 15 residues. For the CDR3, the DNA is TGTGCCAGCAGCCCAGGGGTTGTGGCTAACTATGGCTACACCTTC. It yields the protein CASSPGVVANYGYTF.

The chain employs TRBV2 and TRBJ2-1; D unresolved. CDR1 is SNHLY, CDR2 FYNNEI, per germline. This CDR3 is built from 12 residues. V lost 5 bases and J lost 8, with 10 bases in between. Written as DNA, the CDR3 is TGTGCCAGCAGTTACTTAGAATATGAGCAGTTCTTC. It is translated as CASSYLEYEQFF.

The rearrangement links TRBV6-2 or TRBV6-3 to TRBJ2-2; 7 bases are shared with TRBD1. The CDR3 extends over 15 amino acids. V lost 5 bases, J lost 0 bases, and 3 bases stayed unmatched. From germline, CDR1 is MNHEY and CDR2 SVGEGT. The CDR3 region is CASSLQGTNTGELFF. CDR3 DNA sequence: TGTGCCAGCAGTCTACAGGGGACGAACACCGGGGAGCTGTTTTTT.

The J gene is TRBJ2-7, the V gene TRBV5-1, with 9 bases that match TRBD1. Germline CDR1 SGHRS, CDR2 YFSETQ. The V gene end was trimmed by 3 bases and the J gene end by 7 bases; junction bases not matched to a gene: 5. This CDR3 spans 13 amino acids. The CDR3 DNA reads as TGCGCCAGCAGCTCGGGACAGGGCGAGGAGCAGTACTTC. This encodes CASSSGQGEEQYF. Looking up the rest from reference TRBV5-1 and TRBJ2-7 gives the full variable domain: KAGVTQTPRYLIKTRGQQVTLSCSPISGHRSVSWYQQTPGQGLQFLFEYFSETQRNKGNFPGRFSGRQFSNSRSEMNVSTLELGDSALYLCASSSGQGEEQYFGPGTRLTVT.

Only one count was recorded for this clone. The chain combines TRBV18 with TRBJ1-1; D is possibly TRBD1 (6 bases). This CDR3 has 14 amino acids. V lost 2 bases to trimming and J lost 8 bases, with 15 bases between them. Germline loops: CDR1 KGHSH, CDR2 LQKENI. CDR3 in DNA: TGTGCCAGCTCACCAAAAGAACAGGGCTCCGAAGCTTTCTTT. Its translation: CASSPKEQGSEAFF.

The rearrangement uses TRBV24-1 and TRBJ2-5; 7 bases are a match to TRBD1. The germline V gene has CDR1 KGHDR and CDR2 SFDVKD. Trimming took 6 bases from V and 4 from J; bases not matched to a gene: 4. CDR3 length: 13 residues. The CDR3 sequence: CATSIRDRETQYF. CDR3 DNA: TGTGCCACCAGTATTCGGGACAGAGAGACCCAGTACTTC.

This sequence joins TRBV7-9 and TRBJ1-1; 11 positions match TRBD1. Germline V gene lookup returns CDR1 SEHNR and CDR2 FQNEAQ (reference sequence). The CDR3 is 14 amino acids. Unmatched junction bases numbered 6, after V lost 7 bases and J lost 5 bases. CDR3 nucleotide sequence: TGTGCCAGCAAGAGGACAGGGGGCGAAACTGAAGCTTTCTTT. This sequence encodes CASKRTGGETEAFF.

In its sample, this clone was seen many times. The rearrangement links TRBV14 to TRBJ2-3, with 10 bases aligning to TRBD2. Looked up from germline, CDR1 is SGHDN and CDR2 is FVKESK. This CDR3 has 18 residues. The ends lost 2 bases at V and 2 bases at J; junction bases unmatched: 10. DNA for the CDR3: TGTGCCAGCAGCCAACCAGGGAGTAGCGGGGGGTCCACAGATACGCAGTATTTT. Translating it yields CASSQPGSSGGSTDTQYF.

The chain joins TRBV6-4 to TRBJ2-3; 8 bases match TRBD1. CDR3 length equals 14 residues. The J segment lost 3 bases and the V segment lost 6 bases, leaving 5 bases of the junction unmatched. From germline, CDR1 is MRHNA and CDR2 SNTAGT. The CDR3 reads CASSLQGGTDTQYF. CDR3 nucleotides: TGTGCCAGCAGCCTACAGGGGGGAACAGATACGCAGTATTTT.

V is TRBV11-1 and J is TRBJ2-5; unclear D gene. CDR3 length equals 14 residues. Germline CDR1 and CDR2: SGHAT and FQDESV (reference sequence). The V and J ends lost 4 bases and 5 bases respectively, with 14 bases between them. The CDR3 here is CASSYARGSETQYF. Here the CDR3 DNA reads TGTGCCAGCAGCTACGCCAGAGGTTCGGAGACCCAGTACTTC.

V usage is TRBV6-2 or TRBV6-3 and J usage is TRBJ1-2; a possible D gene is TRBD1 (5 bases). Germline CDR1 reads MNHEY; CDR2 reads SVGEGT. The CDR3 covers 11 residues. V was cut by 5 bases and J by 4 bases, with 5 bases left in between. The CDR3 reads CASSQGYGYTF. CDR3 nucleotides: TGTGCCAGCAGTCAGGGCTATGGCTACACCTTC.

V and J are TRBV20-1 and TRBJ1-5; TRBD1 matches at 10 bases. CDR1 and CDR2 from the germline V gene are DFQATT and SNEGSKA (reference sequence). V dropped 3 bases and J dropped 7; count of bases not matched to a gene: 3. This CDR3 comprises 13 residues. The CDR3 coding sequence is TGCAGTGCTAGTTGGGACAGGGGACAGCCCCAGCATTTT. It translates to CSASWDRGQPQHF.

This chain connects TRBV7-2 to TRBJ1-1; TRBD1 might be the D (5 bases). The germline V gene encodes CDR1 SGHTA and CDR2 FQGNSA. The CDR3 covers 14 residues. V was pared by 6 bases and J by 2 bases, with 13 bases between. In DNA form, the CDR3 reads TGTGCCAGCAGACCGACTCAGGGAAACACTGAAGCTTTCTTT. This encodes CASRPTQGNTEAFF.

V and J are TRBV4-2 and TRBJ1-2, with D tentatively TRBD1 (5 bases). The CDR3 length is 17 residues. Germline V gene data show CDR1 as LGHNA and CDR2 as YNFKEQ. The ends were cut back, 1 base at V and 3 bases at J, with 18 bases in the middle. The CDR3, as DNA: TGTGCCAGCAGCCAAGCCCCAATTATTGACAGCCACTATGGCTACACCTTC. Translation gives CASSQAPIIDSHYGYTF.

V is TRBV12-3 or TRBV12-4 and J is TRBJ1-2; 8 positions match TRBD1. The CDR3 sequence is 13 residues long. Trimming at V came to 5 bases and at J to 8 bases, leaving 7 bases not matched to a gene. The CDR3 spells CASSGSRGRGYTF. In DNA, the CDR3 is TGTGCCAGCAGTGGATCCAGGGGGCGCGGCTACACCTTC.

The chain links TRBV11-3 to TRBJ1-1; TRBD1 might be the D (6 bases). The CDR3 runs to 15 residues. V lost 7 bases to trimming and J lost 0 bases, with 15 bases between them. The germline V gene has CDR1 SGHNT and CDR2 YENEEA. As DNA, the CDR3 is TGTGCCAGCACTTCCCAGGGGAACCTGAACACTGAAGCTTTCTTT. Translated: CASTSQGNLNTEAFF. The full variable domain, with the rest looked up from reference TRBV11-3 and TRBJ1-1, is EAGVVQSPRYKIIEKKQPVAFWCNPISGHNTLYWYLQNLGQGPELLIRYENEEAVDDSQLPKDRFSAERLKGVDSTLKIQPAELGDSAVYLCASTSQGNLNTEAFFGQGTRLTVV.

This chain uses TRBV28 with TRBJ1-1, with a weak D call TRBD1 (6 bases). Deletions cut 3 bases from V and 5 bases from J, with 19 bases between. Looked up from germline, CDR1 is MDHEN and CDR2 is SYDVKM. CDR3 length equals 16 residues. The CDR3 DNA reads TGTGCCAGCAGTTTGGGAGGGGGGGCAATGAGAACTGAAGCTTTCTTT. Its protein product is CASSLGGGAMRTEAFF.

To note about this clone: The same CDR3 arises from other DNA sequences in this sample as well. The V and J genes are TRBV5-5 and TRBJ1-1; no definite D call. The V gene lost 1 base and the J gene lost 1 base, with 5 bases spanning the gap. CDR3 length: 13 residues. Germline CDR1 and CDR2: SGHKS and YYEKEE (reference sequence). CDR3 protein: CASSLTGNTEAFF. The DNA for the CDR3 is TGTGCCAGCAGCTTGACGGGGAACACTGAAGCTTTCTTT.

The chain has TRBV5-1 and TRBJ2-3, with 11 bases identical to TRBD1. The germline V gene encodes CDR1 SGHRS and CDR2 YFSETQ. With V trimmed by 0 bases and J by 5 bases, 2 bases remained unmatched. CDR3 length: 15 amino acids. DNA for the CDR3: TGCGCCAGCAGCTTGGGCGGGACAGGGGGAGATACGCAGTATTTT. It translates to CASSLGGTGGDTQYF.

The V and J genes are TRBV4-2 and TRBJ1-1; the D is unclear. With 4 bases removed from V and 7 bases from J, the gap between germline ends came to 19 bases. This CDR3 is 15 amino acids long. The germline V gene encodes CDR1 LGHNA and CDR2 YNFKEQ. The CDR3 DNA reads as TGTGCCAGCAGCCGGAGTGAAAGGAGCTCCTTTGAAGCTTTCTTT. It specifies CASSRSERSSFEAFF.

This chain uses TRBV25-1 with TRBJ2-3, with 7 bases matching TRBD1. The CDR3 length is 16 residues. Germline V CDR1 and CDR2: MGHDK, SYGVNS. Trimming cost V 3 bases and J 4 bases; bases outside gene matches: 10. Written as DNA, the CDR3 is TGTGCCAGCAGTGAGTCTCGACAGGGATTGGCAGATACGCAGTATTTT. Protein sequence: CASSESRQGLADTQYF.

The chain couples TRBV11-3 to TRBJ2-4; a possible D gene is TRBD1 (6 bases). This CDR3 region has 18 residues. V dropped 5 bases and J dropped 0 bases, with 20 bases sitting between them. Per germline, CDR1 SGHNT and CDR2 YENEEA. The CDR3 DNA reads TGTGCCAGCAGCCCATGGGGGACGGACAGCTTAGCCAAAAACATTCAGTACTTC. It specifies CASSPWGTDSLAKNIQYF.

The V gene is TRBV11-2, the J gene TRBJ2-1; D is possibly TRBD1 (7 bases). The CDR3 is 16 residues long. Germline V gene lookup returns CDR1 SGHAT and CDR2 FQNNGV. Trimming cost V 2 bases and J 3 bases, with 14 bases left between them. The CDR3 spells CASSLQGEAFYNEQFF. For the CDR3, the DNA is TGTGCCAGCAGCTTACAGGGGGAGGCTTTCTACAATGAGCAGTTCTTC.

The CDR3 loop reads CASSPNLRDFYEQYF. CDR3 DNA sequence: TGTGCCAGCTCACCGAACCTCCGGGACTTCTACGAGCAGTACTTC. The rearrangement links TRBV18 to TRBJ2-7, with a tentative D call TRBD2 (6 bases). V dropped 3 bases and J dropped 3 bases, with 15 bases sitting between them. CDR1 is KGHSH and CDR2 is LQKENI in the germline V gene. CDR3 length equals 15 residues.

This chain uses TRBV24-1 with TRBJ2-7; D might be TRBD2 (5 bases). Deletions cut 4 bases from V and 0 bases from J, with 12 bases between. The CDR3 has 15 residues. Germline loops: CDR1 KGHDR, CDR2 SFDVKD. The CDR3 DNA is TGTGCCACCAGTGACCGCGACGGGAACTCCTACGAGCAGTACTTC. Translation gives CATSDRDGNSYEQYF.

The CDR3 coding sequence is TGTGCCAGCAGGCCGGGACAGGGGATCGCTGGGGCCAACGTCCTGACTTTC. This encodes CASRPGQGIAGANVLTF. The chain joins TRBV2 to TRBJ2-6; 10 bases align to TRBD1. The junction had 7 bases not matched to a gene; V was cut back by 6 bases and J by 2 bases. Germline CDR1 reads SNHLY; CDR2 reads FYNNEI. The CDR3 has 17 amino acids.

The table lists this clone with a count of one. In DNA form, the CDR3 reads TGTGCCAGCAGCCAGATGACAGGGGGCGATTCACCCCTCCACTTT. Protein: CASSQMTGGDSPLHF. This chain uses TRBV14 with TRBJ1-6; TRBD1 agrees at 10 bases. CDR1 SGHDN and CDR2 FVKESK come from the germline V gene. J lost 8 bases, V lost 3 bases, and 4 bases had no gene match. There are 15 residues in the CDR3.

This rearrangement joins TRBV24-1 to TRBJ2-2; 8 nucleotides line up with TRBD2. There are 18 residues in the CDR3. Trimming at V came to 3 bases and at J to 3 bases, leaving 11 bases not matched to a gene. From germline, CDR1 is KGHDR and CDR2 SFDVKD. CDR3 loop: CATSDPRGSGADTGELFF. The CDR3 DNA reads TGTGCCACCAGTGATCCCCGGGGTAGCGGGGCGGACACCGGGGAGCTGTTTTTT.